This note documents a single T cell receptor beta chain sequence. Its binding antigen is unknown. It has no much larger one-base neighbor in the sample; base qualities were not kept. This sample was included in a study of identical twins (dated by TCRdb to 2016 to 2017). With regard to the full study: TCR alpha and beta repertoires from monozygotic twins, unrelated adults of various ages and cord blood were deep-sequenced to test whether fetal clonotypes persist. To rule out contamination, replicate twin experiments were performed at different times with different library preparation protocols. Beyond this particular receptor, the publication reports: Conclusions relied on cross-sectional statistical analysis, since the same donors could not be followed over many years. The excess sharing between twins in beta out-of-frame sequences was weaker because fewer shared sequences reduced the signal-to-noise ratio. Fewer insertions were carried by abundant cord blood beta clonotypes; a weaker similar trend was observed in young adult naive repertoires, while no such trend was observed in memory repertoires. Out-of-frame TCR alpha sequences shared between twins showed an excess of low generation-probability sequences compared with coincidental sharing between unrelated individuals. In monozygotic twins, out-of-frame TCR alpha sharing was systematically underestimated by recombination models, although the models agreed with sharing between unrelated individuals. Invariant T cells such as MAIT and iNKT could partly confound zero-insertion analyses, although diverse VJ usage argued against such confounding for most clonotypes.

Only healthy Caucasian donors were included. The twin cohort comprised three pairs of female monozygotic twins, all aged roughly 18 to 29 years. Positive isolation kits from Invitrogen were used to isolate CD4+ and CD8+ T cell populations. Library method: 5' RACE. The listed sequencing device is Illumina HiSeq 2000. Template switching added a universal primer binding site, and the final cDNA carried a unique molecular identifier that allowed TCR cDNA molecules to be counted accurately. Specific primers in the conserved constant-segment region were used to synthesize first-strand cDNA for the TCR alpha and beta chains. To control for contamination, every cDNA library carried two barcodes: a SMART-Mk sample barcode plus Illumina barcodes. TruSeq adapter sequences along with Illumina sample barcodes were introduced in two successive PCR steps. The TCR alpha and beta cDNA libraries were sequenced on the Illumina HiSeq platform using custom primers. From the authors' description of their analysis: MiGEC processed the raw reads to extract unique molecular identifiers, while MiXCR was used to determine the CDR3 positions. Recombination models were inferred per individual with the repgenHMM and IGoR tools using an EM algorithm. The tcR package in R was used for shared clonotype analysis, with sharing normalized by the product of cloneset sizes. Out-of-frame nonproductive sequences were analyzed to study raw recombination free of thymic and clonal selection effects. TCRdb applied fastp at Q25 and MiXCR to the public reads, then kept only in-frame beta chains. Here each entry gathers all rows of one CDR3 protein and keeps the most common genes and DNA. The V and J calls reflect TCRdb's pipeline rather than the authors' work. The sample contains 250,000 to 300,000 distinct CDR3 sequences, roughly 10% of them found a single time. Clones ranked in the top ten supply roughly 6.4% of the sample.

Counted from cysteine to phenylalanine, this CDR3 has 15 amino acids. The DNA shown is the 45-base CDR3, in frame from base 1. V loses 3 bases at its end and J loses 2 bases; junction bases beyond the gene matches: 7. CDR1 and CDR2, per the germline V gene, are MDHEN and SYDVKM. The same data also went into a second study, on yellow fever vaccine responses in identical twins. The second study's paper adds: According to the authors, the vaccine-induced T cell response in identical twins seemed to be partly convergent and partly specific to each individual. Focusing on identical twins, the study followed the T cell clones that responded to the vaccine, and did so with precision.

The TCR sequence derives from a young woman in good health. The sample taken for sequencing was CD8+ T cells sorted from blood. The chain joins TRBV28 to TRBJ2-7, with 7 bases matching TRBD2. In nucleotide form, the sequence is TGTGCCAGCAGTTTTCTCGCTAGCGGAGCCTACGAGCAGTACTTC. Its protein reads: CASSFLASGAYEQYF.